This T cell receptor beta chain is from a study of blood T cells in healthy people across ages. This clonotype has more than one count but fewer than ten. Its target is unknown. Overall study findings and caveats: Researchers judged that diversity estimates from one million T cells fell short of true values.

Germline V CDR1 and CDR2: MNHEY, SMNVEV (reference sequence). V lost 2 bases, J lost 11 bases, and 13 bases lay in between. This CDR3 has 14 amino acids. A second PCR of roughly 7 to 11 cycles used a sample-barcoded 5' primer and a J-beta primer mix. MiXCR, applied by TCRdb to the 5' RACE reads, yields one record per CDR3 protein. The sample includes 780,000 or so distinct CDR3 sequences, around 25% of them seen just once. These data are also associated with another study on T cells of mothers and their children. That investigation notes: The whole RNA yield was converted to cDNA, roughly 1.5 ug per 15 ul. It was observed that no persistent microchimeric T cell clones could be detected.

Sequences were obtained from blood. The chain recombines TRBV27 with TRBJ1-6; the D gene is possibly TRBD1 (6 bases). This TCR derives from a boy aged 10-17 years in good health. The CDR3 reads CASSLGQGLAPLHF. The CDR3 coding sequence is TGTGCCAGCAGTTTAGGTCAGGGGTTGGCACCCCTCCACTTT.